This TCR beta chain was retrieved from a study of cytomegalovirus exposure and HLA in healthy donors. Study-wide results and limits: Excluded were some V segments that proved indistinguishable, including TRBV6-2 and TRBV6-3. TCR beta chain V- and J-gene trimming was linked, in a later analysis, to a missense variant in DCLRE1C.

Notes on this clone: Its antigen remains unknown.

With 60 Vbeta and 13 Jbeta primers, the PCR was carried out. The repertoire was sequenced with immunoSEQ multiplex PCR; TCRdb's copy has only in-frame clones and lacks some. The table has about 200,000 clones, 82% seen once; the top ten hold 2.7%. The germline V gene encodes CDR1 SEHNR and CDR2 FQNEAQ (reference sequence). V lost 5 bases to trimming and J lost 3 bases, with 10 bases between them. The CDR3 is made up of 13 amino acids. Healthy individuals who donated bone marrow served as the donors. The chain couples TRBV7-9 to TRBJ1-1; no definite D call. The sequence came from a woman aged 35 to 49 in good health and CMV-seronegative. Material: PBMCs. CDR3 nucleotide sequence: TGTGCCAGCAGCCGGAGGGTTGACACTGAAGCTTTCTTT. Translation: CASSRRVDTEAFF.